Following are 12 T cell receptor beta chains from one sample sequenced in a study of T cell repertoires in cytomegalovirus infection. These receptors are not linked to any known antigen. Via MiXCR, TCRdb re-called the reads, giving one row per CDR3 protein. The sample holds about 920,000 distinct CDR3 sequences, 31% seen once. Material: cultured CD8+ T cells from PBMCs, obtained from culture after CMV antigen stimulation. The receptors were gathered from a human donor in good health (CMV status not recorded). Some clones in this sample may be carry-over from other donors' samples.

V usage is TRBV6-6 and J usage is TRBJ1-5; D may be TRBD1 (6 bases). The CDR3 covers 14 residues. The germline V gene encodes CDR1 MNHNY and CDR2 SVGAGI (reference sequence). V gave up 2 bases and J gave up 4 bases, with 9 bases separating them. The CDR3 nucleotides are TGTGCCAGCAGTTACGGGACACATAATCAGCCCCAGCATTTT. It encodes CASSYGTHNQPQHF.

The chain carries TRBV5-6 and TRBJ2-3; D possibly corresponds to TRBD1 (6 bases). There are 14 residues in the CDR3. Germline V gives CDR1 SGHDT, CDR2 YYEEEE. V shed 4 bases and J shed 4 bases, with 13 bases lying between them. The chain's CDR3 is CASSPQGDADTQYF. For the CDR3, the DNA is TGTGCCAGCAGCCCACAGGGTGATGCAGATACGCAGTATTTT.

For the CDR3, the DNA is TGTGCCAGCAGTTACAGAATGGACCGAACCTACGAGCAGTACGTC. It yields the protein CASSYRMDRTYEQYV. The rearrangement joins TRBV6-2 or TRBV6-3 to TRBJ2-7; D is uncertain. The V gene lost 2 bases and the J gene lost 2 bases, with 13 bases spanning the gap. CDR1 is MNHEY and CDR2 is SVGEGT in the germline V gene. The length of the CDR3 is 15 residues.

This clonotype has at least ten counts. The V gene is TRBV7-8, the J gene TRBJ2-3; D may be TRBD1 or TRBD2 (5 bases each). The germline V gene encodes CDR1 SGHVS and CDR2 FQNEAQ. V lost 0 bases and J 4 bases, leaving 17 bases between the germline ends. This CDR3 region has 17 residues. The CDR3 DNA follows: TGTGCCAGCAGCTTAGCTCGGGGCAGCCTGAGGGCAGATACGCAGTATTTT. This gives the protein CASSLARGSLRADTQYF.

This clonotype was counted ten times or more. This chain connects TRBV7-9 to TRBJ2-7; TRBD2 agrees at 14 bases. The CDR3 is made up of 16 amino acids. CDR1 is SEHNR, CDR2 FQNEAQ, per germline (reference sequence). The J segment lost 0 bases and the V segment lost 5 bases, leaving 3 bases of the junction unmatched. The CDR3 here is CASSPGTSGGSYEQYF. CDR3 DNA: TGTGCCAGCAGCCCCGGGACTAGCGGGGGCTCCTACGAGCAGTACTTC.

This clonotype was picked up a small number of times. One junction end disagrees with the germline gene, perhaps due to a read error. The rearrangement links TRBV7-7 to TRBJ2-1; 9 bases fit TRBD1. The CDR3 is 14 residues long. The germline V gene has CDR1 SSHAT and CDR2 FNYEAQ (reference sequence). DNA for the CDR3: TGTGCTAGCAGCTCTCGGGACAGGGCAAATGAGCAGTTCTTC. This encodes CASSSRDRANEQFF.

The CDR3 protein is CSVPGTGAAANTIYF. The CDR3 DNA sequence: TGCAGCGTCCCCGGGACAGGGGCCGCCGCTAACACCATATATTTT. The genes are TRBV29-1 and TRBJ1-3; 10 nucleotides match TRBD1. This CDR3 comprises 15 residues. Germline V gene data show CDR1 as SQVTM and CDR2 as ANQGSEA. Unmatched junction bases numbered 12, after V lost 6 bases and J lost 7 bases. The variable domain in full, with the rest retrieved from reference TRBV29-1 and TRBJ1-3, is SAVISQKPSRDICQRGTSLTIQCQVDSQVTMMFWYRQQPGQSLTLIATANQGSEATYESGFVIDKFPISRPNLTFSTLTVSNMSPEDSSIYLCSVPGTGAAANTIYFGEGSWLTVV.

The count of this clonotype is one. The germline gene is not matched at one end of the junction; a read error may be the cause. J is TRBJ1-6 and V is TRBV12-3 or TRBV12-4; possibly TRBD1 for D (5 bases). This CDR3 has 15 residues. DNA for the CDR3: TGTGCCAGCAGTTTTTTTAGGGGAGGACGTTCACCCATCCACTTT. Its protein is CASSFFRGGRSPIHF.

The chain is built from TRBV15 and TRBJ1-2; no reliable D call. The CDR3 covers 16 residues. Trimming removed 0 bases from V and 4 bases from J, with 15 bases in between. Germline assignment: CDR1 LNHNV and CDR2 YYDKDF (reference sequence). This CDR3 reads CATSREDHLAPYGYTF. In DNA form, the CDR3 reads TGTGCCACCAGCAGAGAGGATCACTTAGCACCCTATGGCTACACCTTC. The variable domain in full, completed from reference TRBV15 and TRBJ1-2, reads DAMVIQNPRYQVTQFGKPVTLSCSQTLNHNVMYWYQQKSSQAPKLLFHYYDKDFNNEADTPDNFQSRRPNTSFCFLDIRSPGLGDTAMYLCATSREDHLAPYGYTFGSGTRLTVV.

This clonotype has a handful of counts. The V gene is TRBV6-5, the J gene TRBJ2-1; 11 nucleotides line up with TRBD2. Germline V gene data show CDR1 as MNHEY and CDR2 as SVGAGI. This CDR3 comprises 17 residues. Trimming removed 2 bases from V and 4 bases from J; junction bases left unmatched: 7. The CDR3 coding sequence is TGTGCCAGCAGTTACGGCCCGGGACTAGCGGAGTACAATGAGCAGTTCTTC. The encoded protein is CASSYGPGLAEYNEQFF.

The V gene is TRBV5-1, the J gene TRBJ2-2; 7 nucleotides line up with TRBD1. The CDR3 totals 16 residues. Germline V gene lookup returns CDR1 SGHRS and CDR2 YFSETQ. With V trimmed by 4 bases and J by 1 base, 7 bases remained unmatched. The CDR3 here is CASSALGQRNTGELFF. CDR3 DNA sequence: TGCGCCAGCAGCGCGCTGGGACAGCGGAACACCGGGGAGCTGTTTTTT. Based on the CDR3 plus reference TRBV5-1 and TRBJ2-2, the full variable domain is KAGVTQTPRYLIKTRGQQVTLSCSPISGHRSVSWYQQTPGQGLQFLFEYFSETQRNKGNFPGRFSGRQFSNSRSEMNVSTLELGDSALYLCASSALGQRNTGELFFGEGSRLTVL.

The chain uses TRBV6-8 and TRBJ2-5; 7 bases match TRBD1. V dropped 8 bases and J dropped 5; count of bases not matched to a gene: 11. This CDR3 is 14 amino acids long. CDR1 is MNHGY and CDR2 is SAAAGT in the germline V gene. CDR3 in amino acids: CASSRDSRMETQYF. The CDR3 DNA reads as TGTGCCAGCTCTAGGGACAGCCGAATGGAGACCCAGTACTTC.